The 30 T cell receptor beta chains listed next were all sequenced from one sample in a study of shared clonotypes between healthy human individuals. The naive CD8 population came from CD45RO-negative cells selected for CCR7, without terminally differentiated effector memory CD45RA+ cells. Some clones are missing from TCRdb's copy, which holds only in-frame ones; the method was immunoSEQ multiplex PCR. This table holds around 2,100,000 clones, around 96% found once. Material: naive CD8+ T cells sorted from blood. The receptor set was obtained from a man aged 18 to 29 in good health.

The chain recombines TRBV6-5 with TRBJ2-7; the match to TRBD2 covers 7 bases. V trimming: 5 bases; J trimming: 1 base; junction bases outside the gene matches: 8. Germline CDR1 MNHEY, CDR2 SVGAGI. This CDR3 is 15 amino acids long. The CDR3 DNA reads TGTGCCAGCAGTACTTGGGGGGGGTTATCCTACGAGCAGTACTTC. Protein sequence: CASSTWGGLSYEQYF.

The V gene is TRBV27, the J gene TRBJ2-7; 7 nucleotides line up with TRBD1. The germline V gene has CDR1 MNHEY and CDR2 SMNVEV (reference sequence). V was clipped by 4 bases and J by 2 bases; unmatched bases: 5. The CDR3 is 14 amino acids. Here the CDR3 reads CASSSRQGTYEQYF. CDR3 bases: TGTGCCAGCAGTTCTCGACAGGGAACCTACGAGCAGTACTTC.

The chain links TRBV28 to TRBJ2-7; D unclear. Germline CDR1 reads MDHEN; CDR2 reads SYDVKM. The V and J ends lost 1 base and 2 bases respectively, with 15 bases between them. The CDR3 has 16 residues. The CDR3 nucleotides are TGTGCCAGCAGTTTATCGACCGAGAGGCCCACCTACGAGCAGTACTTC. This gives the protein CASSLSTERPTYEQYF.

This sequence joins TRBV11-2 and TRBJ2-1; 11 nucleotides agree with TRBD2. The CDR3 runs to 15 residues. V trimming: 5 bases; J trimming: 9 bases; junction bases outside the gene matches: 9. CDR1 and CDR2 (germline): SGHAT, FQNNGV. In nucleotides, the CDR3 is TGTGCCAGCAGCCCCAAGACTAGCGGGGTACTTGAGCAGTTCTTC. Its protein product is CASSPKTSGVLEQFF.

This chain links TRBV7-9 with TRBJ1-1; a weak D match, TRBD1 (5 bases). The CDR3 covers 13 residues. The V end was cut by 8 bases, the J end by 4 bases, with 14 bases between. Germline loops: CDR1 SEHNR, CDR2 FQNEAQ (reference sequence). The CDR3, as DNA: TGTGCCAGCCTTCTGGGGGTCGCCACTGAAGCTTTCTTT. Amino acid sequence: CASLLGVATEAFF.

This chain joins TRBV7-2 and TRBJ2-5; 10 bases are shared with TRBD2. Trimming removed 1 base from V and 2 bases from J; junction bases left unmatched: 7. The germline CDR1 and CDR2 sequences are SGHTA and FQGNSA. The CDR3 runs to 17 residues. The CDR3 nucleotides are TGTGCCAGCAGCTTAGGTGCAGCGGGAGGGTTACAAGAGACCCAGTACTTC. Protein sequence: CASSLGAAGGLQETQYF.

The chain is built from TRBV4-1 and TRBJ1-4, with D unclear. The CDR3 is made up of 17 amino acids. The V and J ends lost 1 base and 0 bases respectively, with 12 bases between them. Germline V gene sequence: CDR1 MGHRA, CDR2 YSYEKL. Written as DNA, the CDR3 is TGCGCCAGCAGCCAAGTGCAGGTGTCTGCAACTAATGAAAAACTGTTTTTT. It specifies CASSQVQVSATNEKLFF.

The J gene is TRBJ1-6, the V gene TRBV21-1. TRBV21-1 constitutes a pseudogene. CDR3 length: 17 residues. CDR3 loop: CASSMGRTGGRNSPLHF. CDR3 bases: TGTGCCAGCAGCATGGGGCGTACGGGGGGTCGGAATTCACCCCTCCACTTT.

The chain couples TRBV28 to TRBJ2-7; 12 nucleotides align to TRBD1. The trim removed 7 bases at V and 5 bases at J, leaving 9 bases unmatched. The CDR3 extends over 15 amino acids. The germline V gene has CDR1 MDHEN and CDR2 SYDVKM. The CDR3 loop is CASTLGTGGFDEQYF. As DNA, the CDR3 is TGTGCCAGCACTCTAGGGACAGGGGGCTTCGACGAGCAGTACTTC.

With regard to this clone: This sample also contains other DNA sequences that code for the same CDR3. V is TRBV7-9 and J is TRBJ2-7; D remains ambiguous. Germline assignment: CDR1 SEHNR and CDR2 FQNEAQ (reference sequence). This CDR3 is 12 amino acids long. The V end lost 8 bases, the J end lost 2 bases, and 10 bases lay between the germline ends. CDR3 loop: CASSLFPYEQYF. DNA of the CDR3: TGTGCCAGCTCCCTTTTTCCCTACGAGCAGTACTTC.

The J gene is TRBJ2-1, the V gene TRBV25-1; D is undetermined. Trimming cost V 5 bases and J 4 bases, with 12 bases left between them. CDR1 is MGHDK and CDR2 is SYGVNS in the germline V gene. The CDR3 is made up of 14 amino acids. CDR3: CASSRLDTYNEQFF. CDR3 nucleotide sequence: TGTGCCAGCAGTCGATTGGATACATACAATGAGCAGTTCTTC.

In this sample, this clone turned up a few times. The sample carries other DNA sequences with the same CDR3. The CDR3 sequence: CASSLVGDTEAFF. CDR3 nucleotides: TGTGCCAGCAGCTTGGTCGGAGACACTGAAGCTTTCTTT. The gene calls are TRBV5-4 and TRBJ1-1; D unresolved. Germline V gene lookup returns CDR1 SGHNT and CDR2 YYREEE (reference sequence). V was clipped by 0 bases and J by 3 bases, with 6 bases between them. CDR3 length: 13 amino acids.

This chain connects TRBV7-9 to TRBJ2-1; the match to TRBD2 covers 9 bases. Trimming removed 0 bases from V and 7 bases from J; junction bases left unmatched: 4. From germline, CDR1 is SEHNR and CDR2 FQNEAQ (reference sequence). This CDR3 contains 15 residues. This CDR3 is CASSLAELAGNEQFF. CDR3 DNA sequence: TGTGCCAGCAGCTTAGCGGAGCTAGCGGGAAATGAGCAGTTCTTC.

This chain uses TRBV2 with TRBJ2-1; possible D gene TRBD2, 5 bases. Germline V gene data show CDR1 as SNHLY and CDR2 as FYNNEI. V was cut by 10 bases and J by 4 bases, with 20 bases left in between. CDR3 length equals 15 residues. This CDR3 reads CATLLSTRRYNEQFF. The CDR3 DNA reads TGTGCCACCCTCCTATCCACACGGAGGTACAATGAGCAGTTCTTC. The entire variable domain, with the rest obtained from reference TRBV2 and TRBJ2-1, is as follows: EPEVTQTPSHQVTQMGQEVILRCVPISNHLYFYWYRQILGQKVEFLVSFYNNEISEKSEIFDDQFSVERPDGSNFTLKIRSTKLEDSAMYFCATLLSTRRYNEQFFGPGTRLTVL.

The V and J genes are TRBV10-2 and TRBJ1-2; D is unresolved. Trimming pared 4 bases from V and 4 bases from J, leaving 19 bases between. This CDR3 comprises 16 residues. Germline V CDR1 and CDR2: WSHSY, SAAADI. CDR3 DNA: TGCGCCAGCAGTGGTGAGCGCGAAGGATATACCTATGGCTACACCTTC. Residues: CASSGEREGYTYGYTF.

This clone was picked up one time. This sequence joins TRBV4-3 and TRBJ2-3; D might be TRBD2 (6 bases). The CDR3 covers 15 residues. Trimming removed 3 bases at V and 4 bases at J, with 14 bases between. From germline, CDR1 is LGHNA and CDR2 YSLEER. In DNA form, the CDR3 reads TGCGCCAGCAGCCAGAACCCCGGGAGACCAGATACGCAGTATTTT. It codes for CASSQNPGRPDTQYF.

The V gene is TRBV5-1, the J gene TRBJ2-7, with 9 bases that match TRBD2. Germline CDR1 is SGHRS and CDR2 is YFSETQ. This CDR3 has 14 residues. The trim removed 5 bases at V and 4 bases at J, leaving 7 bases unmatched. CDR3 in amino acids: CASSRLAESYEQYF. The CDR3 bases are TGCGCCAGCAGTCGACTAGCGGAAAGTTACGAGCAGTACTTC.

The chain has TRBV27 and TRBJ1-2, with TRBD1 matching 7 bases. The CDR3 has 14 residues. With 8 bases clipped from V and 4 bases from J, the junction kept 10 bases outside the gene matches. Germline assignment: CDR1 MNHEY and CDR2 SMNVEV (reference sequence). This CDR3 is CASGLGGLSYGYTF. The CDR3 coding sequence is TGTGCCAGCGGCCTAGGGGGCTTGAGCTATGGCTACACCTTC.

Turning to this clone: The same CDR3 arises from other DNA sequences in this sample as well. This chain links TRBV19 with TRBJ1-1, with D unresolved. Germline V lookup: CDR1 LNHDA, CDR2 SQIVND (reference sequence). V was cut by 7 bases and J by 2 bases, with 8 bases left in between. CDR3 length: 12 amino acids. CDR3 sequence reads: CASTPGNTEAFF. CDR3 nucleotide sequence: TGTGCCAGTACCCCGGGAAACACTGAAGCTTTCTTT. Full variable domain (remainder filled in from reference TRBV19 and TRBJ1-1): DGGITQSPKYLFRKEGQNVTLSCEQNLNHDAMYWYRQDPGQGLRLIYYSQIVNDFQKGDIAEGYSVSREKKESFPLTVTSAQKNPTAFYLCASTPGNTEAFFGQGTRLTVV.

CDR3 in DNA: TGTGCCAGCAGTCAAGGACTAGCGGGAGAGAGAACCGGGGAGCTGTTTTTT. Protein sequence: CASSQGLAGERTGELFF. The rearrangement joins TRBV7-9 to TRBJ2-2, with TRBD2 identical over 13 bases. CDR1 and CDR2 (germline): SEHNR, FQNEAQ (reference sequence). The trim removed 6 bases at V and 5 bases at J, leaving 9 bases unmatched. There are 17 residues in the CDR3.

The J gene is TRBJ2-7, the V gene TRBV29-1, with D hard to call. CDR3 length: 13 residues. Trimming removed 6 bases at V and 6 bases at J, with 18 bases between. Germline V gene data show CDR1 as SQVTM and CDR2 as ANQGSEA. The CDR3 sequence is CSVLLDKHIEQYF. In nucleotides, the CDR3 is TGCAGCGTGCTTCTTGACAAGCACATCGAGCAGTACTTC.

The V gene is TRBV23-1, the J gene TRBJ1-2, with 10 bases aligning to TRBD1. TRBV23-1 belongs to the ORF category, with a function that is uncertain. V shed 4 bases, J shed 1 base, and the junction held 6 bases outside the gene matches. CDR3 size: 16 residues. Here the CDR3 reads CASSPPGQGHNYGYTF. CDR3 nucleotides: TGCGCCAGCAGTCCGCCGGGACAGGGGCATAACTATGGCTACACCTTC.

The chain recombines TRBV5-1 with TRBJ2-3; 8 positions agree with TRBD2. CDR3 length: 17 amino acids. The germline CDR1 and CDR2 sequences are SGHRS and YFSETQ. The junction had 10 bases not matched to a gene; V was cut back by 4 bases and J by 0 bases. CDR3 nucleotides: TGCGCCAGCAGCAAATCGTCACTAGCGGATAGCACAGATACGCAGTATTTT. Translation gives CASSKSSLADSTDTQYF.

J is TRBJ1-2 and V is TRBV14, with 7 bases that match TRBD1. This CDR3 comprises 14 residues. The germline CDR1 and CDR2 sequences are SGHDN and FVKESK. V lost 1 base and J lost 4; bases outside the gene matches: 3. The CDR3 spells CASSQGQGGYGYTF. For the CDR3, the DNA is TGTGCCAGCAGCCAAGGACAGGGCGGCTATGGCTACACCTTC. The full variable domain, rest sourced from reference TRBV14 and TRBJ1-2, is EAGVTQFPSHSVIEKGQTVTLRCDPISGHDNLYWYRRVMGKEIKFLLHFVKESKQDESGMPNNRFLAERTGGTYSTLKVQPAELEDSGVYFCASSQGQGGYGYTFGSGTRLTVV.

V and J are TRBV28 and TRBJ2-3; 7 positions agree with TRBD2. The CDR3 has 15 amino acids. The V segment lost 7 bases and the J segment 1 base; nucleotides outside the gene matches: 8. Germline CDR1 and CDR2: MDHEN and SYDVKM. CDR3 sequence (DNA): TGTGCCAGCAACCCTCGACTAGCCGGCACAGATACGCAGTATTTT. Encoded protein: CASNPRLAGTDTQYF.

The J gene is TRBJ1-6, the V gene TRBV7-3; 7 nucleotides agree with TRBD1. CDR3 length equals 14 residues. Trimming cost V 5 bases and J 3 bases; bases outside gene matches: 1. CDR1 is SGHTA, CDR2 FQGTGA, per germline. CDR3 DNA sequence: TGTGCCAGCAGCCAGGGGGACTATAATTCACCCCTCCACTTT. Residues: CASSQGDYNSPLHF.

The rearrangement uses TRBV7-9 and TRBJ2-1, with 8 bases that match TRBD2. V was clipped by 5 bases and J by 3 bases; unmatched bases: 9. This CDR3 is 16 amino acids long. Germline CDR1 SEHNR, CDR2 FQNEAQ (reference sequence). CDR3 in amino acids: CASSTLSGDHYNEQFF. DNA for the CDR3: TGTGCCAGCAGCACCCTTAGCGGGGACCACTACAATGAGCAGTTCTTC.

The chain employs TRBV2 and TRBJ2-3; possibly TRBD1 or TRBD2 for D (5 bases each). The CDR3 extends over 15 amino acids. V was trimmed by 8 bases and J by 4 bases, leaving 19 bases between them. In germline, CDR1 is SNHLY, CDR2 FYNNEI. The CDR3 coding sequence is TGTGCCAGCGGGCTAGCTGGGGGTTTGCCAGATACGCAGTATTTT. Residues: CASGLAGGLPDTQYF. The whole variable domain, remainder taken from reference TRBV2 and TRBJ2-3, is EPEVTQTPSHQVTQMGQEVILRCVPISNHLYFYWYRQILGQKVEFLVSFYNNEISEKSEIFDDQFSVERPDGSNFTLKIRSTKLEDSAMYFCASGLAGGLPDTQYFGPGTRLTVL.

This clone was observed once. The chain joins TRBV11-3 to TRBJ2-5; no reliable D call. V dropped 5 bases and J dropped 6 bases, with 13 bases sitting between them. CDR1 and CDR2 (germline): SGHNT, YENEEA. The CDR3 sequence is 13 residues long. The DNA for the CDR3 is TGTGCCAGCAGCCCCGGGTTCCTCCAGACCCAGTACTTC. Translating it yields CASSPGFLQTQYF.

The rearrangement joins TRBV28 to TRBJ2-5; TRBD2 might be the D (5 bases). V lost 4 bases and J lost 0, with 6 bases in between. CDR1 is MDHEN, CDR2 SYDVKM, per germline. This CDR3 comprises 13 residues. The CDR3 bases are TGTGCCAGCAGTTCGCGGGACCAAGAGACCCAGTACTTC. Translating gives CASSSRDQETQYF.